The rows below give T cell receptor beta chains drawn from one sample of a study of glioma-infiltrating T cells after dendritic cell vaccination. Sequencing used immunoSEQ multiplex PCR; TCRdb keeps in-frame clones, though not all of them. The table shows some 110,000 clones, with around 90% occurring only once. Specimen: blood, collected after dendritic cell vaccination. Every receptor here comes from a human donor with glioblastoma. Both conserved end residues are part of each CDR3. The D gene is left open where the match is weak. Part of the rows lack a size; the others show once, few, many or a class for expanded clones.

d_gene: NA; v_gene: TRBV27; abundance: NA; j_gene: TRBJ1-1; CDR3aa: CASCPTRCYTEAFF; CDR3nt: TGTGCCAGCTGCCCGACACGCTGCTACACTGAAGCTTTCTTT
d_gene: TRBD1; v_gene: TRBV27; abundance: NA; j_gene: TRBJ1-5; CDR3aa: CASSRTGQYSNQPQHF; CDR3nt: TGTGCCAGCAGCCGAACGGGACAGTATAGCAATCAGCCCCAGCATTTT
d_gene: NA; v_gene: TRBV15; abundance: once; j_gene: TRBJ2-5; CDR3aa: CATSREVVGETQYF; CDR3nt: TGTGCCACCAGCAGGGAGGTCGTGGGGGAGACCCAGTACTTC
d_gene: TRBD1; v_gene: TRBV6-4; abundance: NA; j_gene: TRBJ1-5; CDR3aa: CAQMTGPRNQPQHF; CDR3nt: TGTGCCCAAATGACAGGGCCTCGCAATCAGCCCCAGCATTTT
d_gene: TRBD1; v_gene: TRBV5-4; abundance: NA; j_gene: TRBJ2-5; CDR3aa: CASSSGPGGAEETQYF; CDR3nt: TGTGCCAGCAGCTCAGGTCCAGGGGGCGCGGAGGAGACCCAGTACTTC
d_gene: TRBD2; v_gene: TRBV19; abundance: NA; j_gene: TRBJ2-7; CDR3aa: CASSIVASGITYEQYF; CDR3nt: TGTGCCAGTAGTATAGTGGCTAGCGGGATAACCTACGAGCAGTACTTC
d_gene: TRBD1; v_gene: TRBV27; abundance: NA; j_gene: TRBJ1-2; CDR3aa: CASRASGQVFGYTF; CDR3nt: TGTGCCAGCAGAGCCTCGGGACAGGTCTTTGGCTACACCTTC
d_gene: TRBD2; v_gene: TRBV7-9; abundance: NA; j_gene: TRBJ2-1; CDR3aa: CASSAGGSVYYEQFF; CDR3nt: TGTGCCAGCAGCGCGGGGGGTAGCGTGTATTATGAGCAGTTCTTC
d_gene: NA; v_gene: TRBV5-1; abundance: NA; j_gene: TRBJ2-7; CDR3aa: CASRGGTDASLYEQYF; CDR3nt: TGCGCCAGCAGAGGCGGGACGGATGCCAGTCTCTACGAGCAGTACTTC
d_gene: NA; v_gene: TRBV6-1; abundance: NA; j_gene: TRBJ1-1; CDR3aa: CASSNGVNTEAFF; CDR3nt: TGTGCCAGCAGCAACGGGGTGAACACTGAAGCTTTCTTT
d_gene: NA; v_gene: TRBV13; abundance: NA; j_gene: TRBJ2-5; CDR3aa: CASSLGRGSQETQYF; CDR3nt: TGTGCCAGCAGCTTAGGCCGGGGTAGCCAAGAGACCCAGTACTTC
d_gene: NA; v_gene: TRBV9; abundance: NA; j_gene: TRBJ2-7; CDR3aa: CASSSHDSPNEQYF; CDR3nt: TGTGCCAGCAGCTCCCACGACAGCCCCAACGAGCAGTACTTC
d_gene: NA; v_gene: TRBV6-5; abundance: NA; j_gene: TRBJ2-7; CDR3aa: CASSSQGGVVYEQYF; CDR3nt: TGTGCCAGCAGTTCACAGGGCGGAGTGGTCTACGAGCAGTACTTC
d_gene: TRBD1; v_gene: TRBV6-6; abundance: NA; j_gene: TRBJ1-2; CDR3aa: CASSSPGTGIDGYTF; CDR3nt: TGTGCCAGCAGCTCCCCCGGGACAGGGATCGATGGCTACACCTTC
d_gene: NA; v_gene: TRBV11-1; abundance: once; j_gene: TRBJ2-1; CDR3aa: CASSLKQGLSANEQFF; CDR3nt: TGTGCCAGCAGCTTAAAGCAGGGACTGTCGGCCAATGAGCAGTTCTTC
d_gene: NA; v_gene: TRBV2; abundance: NA; j_gene: TRBJ2-4; CDR3aa: CASGYGLAKNIQYF; CDR3nt: TGTGCCAGCGGGTACGGACTAGCCAAAAACATTCAGTACTTC
d_gene: TRBD2; v_gene: TRBV6-6; abundance: NA; j_gene: TRBJ2-1; CDR3aa: CASTSSAGRERHEQFF; CDR3nt: TGTGCCAGCACCTCCTCAGCGGGGCGGGAGCGGCATGAGCAGTTCTTC
d_gene: TRBD1; v_gene: TRBV19; abundance: NA; j_gene: TRBJ1-1; CDR3aa: CAARGQGFTEAFF; CDR3nt: TGTGCCGCTCGAGGACAGGGCTTCACTGAAGCTTTCTTT
d_gene: TRBD1; v_gene: TRBV27; abundance: NA; j_gene: TRBJ1-2; CDR3aa: CASSLSSRGDYGYTF; CDR3nt: TGTGCCAGCAGCCTATCGTCCAGGGGGGACTATGGCTACACCTTC
d_gene: TRBD1; v_gene: TRBV4-1; abundance: NA; j_gene: TRBJ1-4; CDR3aa: CASSHPTGFSTNEKLFF; CDR3nt: TGCGCCAGCAGCCACCCGACAGGGTTTTCTACTAATGAAAAACTGTTTTTT
d_gene: TRBD2; v_gene: TRBV18; abundance: NA; j_gene: TRBJ2-1; CDR3aa: CASSAPGTSGRAFMNEQFF; CDR3nt: TGTGCCAGCTCAGCTCCCGGGACTAGCGGGAGGGCCTTTATGAATGAGCAGTTCTTC
d_gene: TRBD2; v_gene: TRBV5-1; abundance: NA; j_gene: TRBJ2-2; CDR3aa: CASSPTSGNTGELFF; CDR3nt: TGCGCCAGCAGCCCGACTAGCGGGAACACCGGGGAGCTGTTTTTT
d_gene: NA; v_gene: TRBV2; abundance: NA; j_gene: TRBJ1-2; CDR3aa: CASSVESYGYTF; CDR3nt: TGTGCCAGCAGTGTTGAGTCATATGGCTACACCTTC
d_gene: NA; v_gene: TRBV19; abundance: NA; j_gene: TRBJ2-7; CDR3aa: CASSIRGIENYEQYF; CDR3nt: TGTGCCAGTAGTATAAGGGGGATAGAGAACTACGAGCAGTACTTC
d_gene: TRBD1; v_gene: TRBV30; abundance: NA; j_gene: TRBJ2-7; CDR3aa: CAWSVWTGGNYEQYF; CDR3nt: TGTGCCTGGAGTGTATGGACAGGGGGGAACTACGAGCAGTACTTC
d_gene: TRBD1; v_gene: TRBV30; abundance: NA; j_gene: TRBJ1-1; CDR3aa: CAWKAPRQGRTEAFF; CDR3nt: TGTGCCTGGAAAGCTCCGCGACAGGGAAGGACTGAAGCTTTCTTT
d_gene: TRBD2; v_gene: TRBV5-4; abundance: NA; j_gene: TRBJ2-5; CDR3aa: CASSLVSGGRQETQYF; CDR3nt: TGTGCCAGCAGCTTGGTGAGCGGGGGGCGACAAGAGACCCAGTACTTC